This T cell receptor (beta chain) was identified during a study of human thymus T cells. CDR1 is SGHAT and CDR2 is FQNNGV in the germline V gene. This CDR3 contains 11 residues. V lost 5 bases to trimming and J lost 6 bases, with 8 bases between them. Study outcomes and limitations: Both thymic and peripheral blood repertoires showed apparently biased V and J usage.

As to this clone: No antigen is known for it.

The protocol was immunoSEQ multiplex PCR, while the TCRdb copy is restricted to in-frame clones and leaves out a portion. The table includes over 35,000 clones, approximately 93% detected once. This sequence joins TRBV11-2 and TRBJ2-7, with D hard to call. Sequenced: blood. This receptor was taken from a boy under three years old with a congenital heart defect but otherwise immunologically healthy. CDR3 coding DNA: TGTGCCAGCAGCCCCTTCCTCGAGCAGTACTTC. Protein sequence: CASSPFLEQYF.